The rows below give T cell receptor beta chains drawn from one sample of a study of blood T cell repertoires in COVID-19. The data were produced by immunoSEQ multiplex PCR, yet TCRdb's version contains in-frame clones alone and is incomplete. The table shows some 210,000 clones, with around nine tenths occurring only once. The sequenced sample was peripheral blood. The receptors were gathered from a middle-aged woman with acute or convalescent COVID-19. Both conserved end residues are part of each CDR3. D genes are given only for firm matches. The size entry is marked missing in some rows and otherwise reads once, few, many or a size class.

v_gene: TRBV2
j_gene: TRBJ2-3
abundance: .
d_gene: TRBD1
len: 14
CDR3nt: TGTGCCAGCAGCTACAGGGGGAGCACAGATACGCAGTATTTT
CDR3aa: CASSYRGSTDTQYF

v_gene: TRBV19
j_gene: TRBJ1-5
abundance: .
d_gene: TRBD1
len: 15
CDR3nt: TGTGCCAGTACCCGGACAGGGATTAGCAATCAGCCCCAGCATTTT
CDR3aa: CASTRTGISNQPQHF

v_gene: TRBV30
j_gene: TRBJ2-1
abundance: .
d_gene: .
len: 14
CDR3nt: TGTGCCTTGGAGCTAGCATACTCCTACAATGAGCAGTTCTTC
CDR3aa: CALELAYSYNEQFF

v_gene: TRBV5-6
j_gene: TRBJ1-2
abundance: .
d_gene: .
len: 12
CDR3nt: TGTGCCAGCAGCTTGGATTCTACGGGCTACACCTTC
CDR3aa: CASSLDSTGYTF

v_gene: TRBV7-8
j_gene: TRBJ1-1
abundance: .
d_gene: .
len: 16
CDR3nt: TGTGCCAGCAGCGGTAGTCAGCCGGGGGGACTGGCTGAAGCTTTCTTT
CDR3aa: CASSGSQPGGLAEAFF

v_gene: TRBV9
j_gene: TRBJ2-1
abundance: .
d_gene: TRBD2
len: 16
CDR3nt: TGTGCCAGCAGCGTAGACGTAGCGGGAACCTACAATGAGCAGTTCTTC
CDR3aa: CASSVDVAGTYNEQFF

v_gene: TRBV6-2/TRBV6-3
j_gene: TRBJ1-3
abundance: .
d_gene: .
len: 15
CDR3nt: TGTGCCAGCAGCCCGACAGGCTTCTCTGGAAACACCATATATTTT
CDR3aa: CASSPTGFSGNTIYF

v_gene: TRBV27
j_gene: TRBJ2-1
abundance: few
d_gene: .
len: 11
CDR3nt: TGTGCCAGCAGTTCGAACGGGGAGCAGTTCTTC
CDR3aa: CASSSNGEQFF

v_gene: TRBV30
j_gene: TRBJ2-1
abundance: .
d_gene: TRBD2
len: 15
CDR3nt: TGTGCCTCCTCCTTTGGGGGGGGGAGCTACAATGAGCAGTTCTTC
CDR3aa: CASSFGGGSYNEQFF

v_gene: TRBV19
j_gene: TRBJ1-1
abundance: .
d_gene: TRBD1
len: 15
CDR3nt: TGTGCCAGTAGTTTCCAGGGACAGGGAAGCACTGAAGCTTTCTTT
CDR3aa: CASSFQGQGSTEAFF

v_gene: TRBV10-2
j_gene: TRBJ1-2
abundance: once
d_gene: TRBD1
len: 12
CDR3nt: TGCGCCAGTTCGGGACAGGCGTATGGCTACACCTTC
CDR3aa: CASSGQAYGYTF

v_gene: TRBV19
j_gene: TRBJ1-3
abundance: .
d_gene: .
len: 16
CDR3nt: TGTGCCAGCGCACGACAGACAGCAGTCTCTGGAAACACCATATATTTT
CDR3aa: CASARQTAVSGNTIYF

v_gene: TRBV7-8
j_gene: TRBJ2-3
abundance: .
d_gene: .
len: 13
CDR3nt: TGTGCCAGCAGCGGGAGGTTTCTAGCTACGCAGTATTTT
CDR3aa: CASSGRFLATQYF

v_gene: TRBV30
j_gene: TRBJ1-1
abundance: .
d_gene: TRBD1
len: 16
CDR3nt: TGTGCCTGGAGTCGAACTCGGACAGGGCCACACACTGAAGCTTTCTTT
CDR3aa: CAWSRTRTGPHTEAFF

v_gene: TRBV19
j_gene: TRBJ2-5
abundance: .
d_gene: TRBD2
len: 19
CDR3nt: TGTGCCAGTAGTACCGCGGGACTAGCGGGGTCACCTCACCCAGAGACCCAGTACTTC
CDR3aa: CASSTAGLAGSPHPETQYF

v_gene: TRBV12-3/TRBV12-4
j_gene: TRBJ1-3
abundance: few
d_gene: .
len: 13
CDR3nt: TGTGCCAGCAGTTTAGGCCAGGGGAACACCATATATTTT
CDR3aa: CASSLGQGNTIYF

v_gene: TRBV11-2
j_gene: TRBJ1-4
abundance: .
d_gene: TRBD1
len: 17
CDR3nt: TGTGCCAGCAGCTCTAACGCCGGGGACAGGATGGACGAAAAACTGTTTTTT
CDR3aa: CASSSNAGDRMDEKLFF

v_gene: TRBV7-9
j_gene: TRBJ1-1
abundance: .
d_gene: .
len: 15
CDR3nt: TGTGCCAGCAGCTTAGATCAGGGGATGAACACTGAAGCTTTCTTT
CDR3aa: CASSLDQGMNTEAFF

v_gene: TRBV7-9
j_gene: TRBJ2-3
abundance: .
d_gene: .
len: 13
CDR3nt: TGTGCCAGCAGCCGACAAACCACAGATACGCAGTATTTT
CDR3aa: CASSRQTTDTQYF

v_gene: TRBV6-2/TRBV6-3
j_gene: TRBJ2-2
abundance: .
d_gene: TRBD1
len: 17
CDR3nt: TGTGCCAGCAGTCGTCTCCAGACAGGGGATAACACCGGGGAGCTGTTTTTT
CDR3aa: CASSRLQTGDNTGELFF

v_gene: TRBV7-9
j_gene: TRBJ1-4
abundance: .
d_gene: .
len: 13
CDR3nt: TGTGCCAGCAGTTTCAGGGGTAACGAAAAACTGTTTTTT
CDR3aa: CASSFRGNEKLFF

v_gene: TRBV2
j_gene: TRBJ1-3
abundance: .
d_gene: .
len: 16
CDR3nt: TGTGCCAGCAGTGACGCCCGAGTCACCTCTGGAAACACCATATATTTT
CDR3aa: CASSDARVTSGNTIYF

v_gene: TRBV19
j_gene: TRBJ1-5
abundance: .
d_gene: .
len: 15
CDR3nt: TGTGCCAGTAGTATGGAGAGGGCCGATCTTCAGCCCCAGCATTTT
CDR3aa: CASSMERADLQPQHF

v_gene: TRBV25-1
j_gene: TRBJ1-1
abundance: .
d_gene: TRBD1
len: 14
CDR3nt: TGTGCCAGCTCCCTGGGACAGACAAACACTGAAGCTTTCTTT
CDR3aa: CASSLGQTNTEAFF

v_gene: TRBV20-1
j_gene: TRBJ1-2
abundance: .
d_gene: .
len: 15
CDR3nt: TGCAGTGCTAGTTCGGCAGGCGGGAATACTATGCTCTACACCTTC
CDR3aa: CSASSAGGNTMLYTF

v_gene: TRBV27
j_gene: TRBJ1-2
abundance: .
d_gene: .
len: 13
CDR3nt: TGTGCCAGCAGTCCCGGGAGAAACTATGGCTACACCTTC
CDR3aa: CASSPGRNYGYTF

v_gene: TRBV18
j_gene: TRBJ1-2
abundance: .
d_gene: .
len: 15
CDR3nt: TGTGCCAGCTCACCACCGGGCGGGACCATTGCCGGCTACACCTTC
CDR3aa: CASSPPGGTIAGYTF

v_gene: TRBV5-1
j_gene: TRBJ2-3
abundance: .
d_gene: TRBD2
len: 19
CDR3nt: TGCGCCAGCAGGTTGGCCGGGACTAGCGGGGGGTACAGCACAGATACGCAGTATTTT
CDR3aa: CASRLAGTSGGYSTDTQYF

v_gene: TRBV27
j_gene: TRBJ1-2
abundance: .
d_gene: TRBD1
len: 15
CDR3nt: TGTGCCAGCTCCCAAAGTGGCCAGGGGGCCTATGGCTACACCTTC
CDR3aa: CASSQSGQGAYGYTF

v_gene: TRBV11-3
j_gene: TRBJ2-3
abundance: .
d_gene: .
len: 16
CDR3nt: TGTGCCAGCAGCCCCGAGGGCAGGGGGGCCACAGATACGCAGTATTTT
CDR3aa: CASSPEGRGATDTQYF

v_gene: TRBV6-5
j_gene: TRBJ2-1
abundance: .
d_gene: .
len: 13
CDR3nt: TGTGCCAGGAGGGGGGAGGGGATAATTGAGCAGTTCTTC
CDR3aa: CARRGEGIIEQFF

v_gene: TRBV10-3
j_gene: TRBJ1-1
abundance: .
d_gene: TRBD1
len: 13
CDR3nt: TGTGCCATACAGGGGGCTGGGAACACTGAAGCTTTCTTT
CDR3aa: CAIQGAGNTEAFF